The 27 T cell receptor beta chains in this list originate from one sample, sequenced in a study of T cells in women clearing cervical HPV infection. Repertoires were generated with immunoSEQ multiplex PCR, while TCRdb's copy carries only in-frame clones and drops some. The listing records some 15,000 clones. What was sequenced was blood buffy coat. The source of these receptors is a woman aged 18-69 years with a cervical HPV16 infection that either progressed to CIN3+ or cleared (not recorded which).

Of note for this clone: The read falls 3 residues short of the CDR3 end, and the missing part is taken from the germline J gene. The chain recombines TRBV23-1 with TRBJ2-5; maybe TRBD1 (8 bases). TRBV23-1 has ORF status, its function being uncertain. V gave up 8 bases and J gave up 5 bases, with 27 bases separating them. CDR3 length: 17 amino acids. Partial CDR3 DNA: TGCGCCAGCGCCTATCGGGGGGTGACAGGGGTCCAGGAGACC. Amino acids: CASAYRGVTGVQET. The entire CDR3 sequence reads CASAYRGVTGVQETQYF.

This CDR3 reads CASRSTLYMADTQYF. The sequenced CDR3 bases are TGTGCCAGCAGATCTACTTTGTATATGGCAGATACG. V and J are TRBV27 and TRBJ2-3; D uncertain. The read terminates 3 residues before the CDR3 end, so the remaining end is supplied by the germline J gene. The germline gives CDR1 MNHEY, CDR2 SMNVEV (reference sequence). V was trimmed by 6 bases and J by 4 bases, leaving 17 bases between them. CDR3 length: 15 residues.

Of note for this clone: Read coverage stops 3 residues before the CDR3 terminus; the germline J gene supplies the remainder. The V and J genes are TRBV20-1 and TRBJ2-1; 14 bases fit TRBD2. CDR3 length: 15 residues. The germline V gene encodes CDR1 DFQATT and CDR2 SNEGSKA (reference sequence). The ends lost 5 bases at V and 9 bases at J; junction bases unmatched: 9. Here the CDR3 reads CSASRLAGGSGEQFF. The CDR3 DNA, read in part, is TGCAGTGCTTCTAGACTAGCGGGGGGGTCCGGTGAG.

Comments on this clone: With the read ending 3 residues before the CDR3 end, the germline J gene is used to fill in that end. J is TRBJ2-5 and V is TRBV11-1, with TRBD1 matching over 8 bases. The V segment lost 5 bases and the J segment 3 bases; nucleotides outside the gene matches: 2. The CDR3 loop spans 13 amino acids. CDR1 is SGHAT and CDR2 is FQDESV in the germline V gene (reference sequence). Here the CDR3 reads CASSPTGEETQYF. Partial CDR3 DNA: TGTGCCAGCAGCCCGACAGGGGAAGAGACC.

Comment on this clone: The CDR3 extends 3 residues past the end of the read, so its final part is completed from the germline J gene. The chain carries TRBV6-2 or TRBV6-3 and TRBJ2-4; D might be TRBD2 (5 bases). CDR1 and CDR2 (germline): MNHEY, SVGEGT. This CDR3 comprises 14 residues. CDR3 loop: CASSRHEGDQPQYF. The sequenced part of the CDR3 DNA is TGTGCCAGCAGCCGCCATGAGGGCGATCAGCCT.

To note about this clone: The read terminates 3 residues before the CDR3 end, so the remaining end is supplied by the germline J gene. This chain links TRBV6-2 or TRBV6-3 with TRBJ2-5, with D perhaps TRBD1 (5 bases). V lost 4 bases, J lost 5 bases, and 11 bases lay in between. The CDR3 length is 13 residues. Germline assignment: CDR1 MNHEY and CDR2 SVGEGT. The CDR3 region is CASSSGIAETQYF. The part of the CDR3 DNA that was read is TGTGCCAGCAGTTCAGGGATTGCCGAGACC.

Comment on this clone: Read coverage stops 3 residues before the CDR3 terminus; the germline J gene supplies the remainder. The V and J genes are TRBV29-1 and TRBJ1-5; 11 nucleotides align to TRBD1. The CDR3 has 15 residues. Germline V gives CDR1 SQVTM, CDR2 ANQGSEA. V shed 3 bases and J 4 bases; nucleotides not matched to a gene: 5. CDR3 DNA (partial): TGCAGCGTTGACCTCGGGACAGGGGGAAATCAGCCC. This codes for CSVDLGTGGNQP. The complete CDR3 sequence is CSVDLGTGGNQPQHF.

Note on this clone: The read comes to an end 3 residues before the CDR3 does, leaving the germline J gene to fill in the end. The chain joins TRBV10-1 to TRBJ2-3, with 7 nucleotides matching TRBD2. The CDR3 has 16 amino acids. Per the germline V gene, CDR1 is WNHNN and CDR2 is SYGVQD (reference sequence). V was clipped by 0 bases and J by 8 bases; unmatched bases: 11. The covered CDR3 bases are TGCGCCAGCAGTGAGTCTGTCAGGGAGGGTTCGGGTACG. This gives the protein CASSESVREGSGT. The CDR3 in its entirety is CASSESVREGSGTQYF.

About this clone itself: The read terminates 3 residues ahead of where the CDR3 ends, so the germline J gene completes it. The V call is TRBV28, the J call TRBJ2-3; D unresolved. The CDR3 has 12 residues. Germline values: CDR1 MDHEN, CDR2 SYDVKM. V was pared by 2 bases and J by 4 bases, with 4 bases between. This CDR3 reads CASSLVADTQYF. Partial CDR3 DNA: TGTGCCAGCAGTTTAGTCGCAGATACG.

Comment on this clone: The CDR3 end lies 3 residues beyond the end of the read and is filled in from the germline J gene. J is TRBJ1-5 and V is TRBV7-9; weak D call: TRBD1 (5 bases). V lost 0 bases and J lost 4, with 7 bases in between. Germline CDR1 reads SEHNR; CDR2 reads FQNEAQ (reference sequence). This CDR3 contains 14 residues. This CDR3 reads CASSLAGGNQPQHF. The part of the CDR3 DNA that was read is TGTGCCAGCAGCTTAGCTGGGGGGAATCAGCCC. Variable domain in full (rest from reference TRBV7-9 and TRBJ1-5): DTGVSQNPRHKITKRGQNVTFRCDPISEHNRLYWYRQTLGQGPEFLTYFQNEAQLEKSRLLSDRFSAERPKGSFSTLEIQRTEQGDSAMYLCASSLAGGNQPQHFGDGTRLSIL.

The sequenced CDR3 bases are TGTGCCAGCAGCCTAGGACAGTCCTACGAG. Translation: CASSLGQSYE. The whole CDR3 region reads CASSLGQSYEQYF. The gene calls are TRBV6-2 or TRBV6-3 and TRBJ2-7; TRBD1 might be the D (6 bases). The read terminates 3 residues ahead of where the CDR3 ends, so the germline J gene completes it. Germline V lookup: CDR1 MNHEY, CDR2 SVGEGT. This CDR3 comprises 13 residues. The V gene lost 6 bases and the J gene lost 1 base, with 10 bases spanning the gap.

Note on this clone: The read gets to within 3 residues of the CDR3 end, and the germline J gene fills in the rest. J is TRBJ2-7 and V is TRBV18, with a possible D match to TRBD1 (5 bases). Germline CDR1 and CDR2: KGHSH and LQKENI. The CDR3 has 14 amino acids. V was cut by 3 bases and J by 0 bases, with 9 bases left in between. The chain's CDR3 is CASSPDRSSYEQYF. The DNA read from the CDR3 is TGTGCCAGCTCACCTGACAGAAGCTCCTACGAG.

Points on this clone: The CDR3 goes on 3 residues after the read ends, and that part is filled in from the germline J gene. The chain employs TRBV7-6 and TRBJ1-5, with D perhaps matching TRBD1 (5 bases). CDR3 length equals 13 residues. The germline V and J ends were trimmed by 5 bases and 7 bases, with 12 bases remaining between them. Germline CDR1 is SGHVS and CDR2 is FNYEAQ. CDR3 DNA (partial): TGTGCCAGCAGCCAGACAGTGGGCCAGCCC. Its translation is CASSQTVGQP. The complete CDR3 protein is CASSQTVGQPQHF.

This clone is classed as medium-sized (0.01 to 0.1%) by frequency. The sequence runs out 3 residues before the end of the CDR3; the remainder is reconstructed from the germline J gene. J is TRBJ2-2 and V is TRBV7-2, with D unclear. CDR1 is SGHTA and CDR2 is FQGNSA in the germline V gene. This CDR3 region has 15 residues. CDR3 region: CASSLVTATNEKLFF. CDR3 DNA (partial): TGTGCCAGCAGCTTAGTGACGGCAACTAATGAAAAG.

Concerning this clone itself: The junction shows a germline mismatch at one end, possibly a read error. CDR3 DNA (partial): TGCGCCAGCAGCCAACCGGTCAGGGGGCTAAATTCACCC. Translated, it gives CASSQPVRGLNSP. The entire CDR3 protein is CASSQPVRGLNSPLHF. The chain recombines TRBV4-2 with TRBJ1-6, with 8 bases that match TRBD1. The read comes to an end 3 residues before the CDR3 does, leaving the germline J gene to fill in the end. The CDR3 has 16 amino acids. CDR1 and CDR2 from the germline V gene are LGHNA and YNFKEQ.

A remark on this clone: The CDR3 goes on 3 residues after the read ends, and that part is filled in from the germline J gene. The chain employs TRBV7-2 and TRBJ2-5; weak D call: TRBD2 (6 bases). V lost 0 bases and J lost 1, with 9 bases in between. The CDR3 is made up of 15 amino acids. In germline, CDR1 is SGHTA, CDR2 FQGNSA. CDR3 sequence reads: CASSLAKRAQETQYF. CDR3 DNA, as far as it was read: TGTGCCAGCAGCTTAGCGAAGCGGGCCCAAGAGACC.

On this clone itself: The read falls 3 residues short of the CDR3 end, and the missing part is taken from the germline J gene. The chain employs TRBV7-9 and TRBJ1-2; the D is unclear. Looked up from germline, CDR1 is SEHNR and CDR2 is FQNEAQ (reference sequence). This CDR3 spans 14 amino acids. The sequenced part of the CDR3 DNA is TGTGCCAGCAGTTCCAGTCTGCAGAGCGACGAC. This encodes CASSSSLQSDD. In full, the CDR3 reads CASSSSLQSDDYTF.

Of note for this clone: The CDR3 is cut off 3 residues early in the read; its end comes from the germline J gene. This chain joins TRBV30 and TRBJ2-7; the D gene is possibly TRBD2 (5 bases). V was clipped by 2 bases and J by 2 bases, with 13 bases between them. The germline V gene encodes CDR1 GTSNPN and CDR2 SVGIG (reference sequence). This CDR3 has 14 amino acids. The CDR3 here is CAWSSRTFPYEQYF. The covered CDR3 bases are TGTGCCTGGAGTTCCCGGACTTTTCCCTACGAG. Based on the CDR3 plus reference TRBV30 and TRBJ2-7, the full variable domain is SQTIHQWPATLVQPVGSPLSLECTVEGTSNPNLYWYRQAAGRGLQLLFYSVGIGQISSEVPQNLSASRPQDRQFILSSKKLLLSDSGFYLCAWSSRTFPYEQYFGPGTRLTVT.

Incomplete CDR3 DNA: TGTGCCACTCTATCCGGGACAGGGGGCTCCTACAATGAG. As protein: CATLSGTGGSYNE. The complete CDR3 sequence is CATLSGTGGSYNEQFF. This chain joins TRBV19 and TRBJ2-1; TRBD1 aligns across 11 bases. The read ends 3 residues shy of where the CDR3 ends; the end is completed using the germline J gene. In germline, CDR1 is LNHDA, CDR2 SQIVND (reference sequence). The length of the CDR3 is 16 residues. The J segment lost 0 bases and the V segment lost 10 bases, leaving 8 bases of the junction unmatched. Full variable domain (outside the CDR3, taken from reference TRBV19 and TRBJ2-1): DGGITQSPKYLFRKEGQNVTLSCEQNLNHDAMYWYRQDPGQGLRLIYYSQIVNDFQKGDIAEGYSVSREKKESFPLTVTSAQKNPTAFYLCATLSGTGGSYNEQFFGPGTRLTVL.

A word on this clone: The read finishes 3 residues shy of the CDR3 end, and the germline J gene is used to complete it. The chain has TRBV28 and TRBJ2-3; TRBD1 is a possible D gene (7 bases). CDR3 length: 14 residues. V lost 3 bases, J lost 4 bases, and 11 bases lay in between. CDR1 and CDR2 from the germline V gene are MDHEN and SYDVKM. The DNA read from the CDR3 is TGTGCCAGCAGTTTGGAGGGGGCTTCAGATACG. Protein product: CASSLEGASDT. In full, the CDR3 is CASSLEGASDTQYF.

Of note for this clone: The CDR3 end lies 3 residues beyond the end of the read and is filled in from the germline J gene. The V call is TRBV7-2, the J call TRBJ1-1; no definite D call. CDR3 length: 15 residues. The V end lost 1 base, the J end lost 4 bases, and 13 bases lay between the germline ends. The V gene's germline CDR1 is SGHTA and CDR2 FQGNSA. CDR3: CASSLVGPSSTEAFF. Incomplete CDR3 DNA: TGTGCCAGCAGCTTAGTTGGGCCCTCGAGCACTGAA.

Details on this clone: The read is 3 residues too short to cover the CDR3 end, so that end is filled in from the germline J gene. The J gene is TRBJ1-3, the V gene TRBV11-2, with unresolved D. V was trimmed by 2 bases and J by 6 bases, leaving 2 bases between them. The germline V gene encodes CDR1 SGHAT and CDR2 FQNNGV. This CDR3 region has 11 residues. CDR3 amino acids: CASSLQNTIYF. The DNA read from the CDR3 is TGTGCCAGCAGCTTACAAAACACC.

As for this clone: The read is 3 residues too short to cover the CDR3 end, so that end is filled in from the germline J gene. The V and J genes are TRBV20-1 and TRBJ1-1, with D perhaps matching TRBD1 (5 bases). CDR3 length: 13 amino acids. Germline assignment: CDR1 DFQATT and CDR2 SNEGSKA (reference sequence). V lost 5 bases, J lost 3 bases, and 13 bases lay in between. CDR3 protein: CSAGRGEYTEAFF. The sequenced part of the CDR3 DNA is TGCAGTGCTGGTCGAGGGGAGTACACTGAA.

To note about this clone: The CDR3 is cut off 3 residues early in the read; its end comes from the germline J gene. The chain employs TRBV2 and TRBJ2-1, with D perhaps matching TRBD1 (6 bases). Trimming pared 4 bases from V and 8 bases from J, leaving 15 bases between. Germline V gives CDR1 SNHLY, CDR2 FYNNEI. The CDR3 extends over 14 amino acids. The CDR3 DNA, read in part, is TGTGCCAGCAGTGTCCAGGGGATCCTGGATGAG. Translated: CASSVQGILDE. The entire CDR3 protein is CASSVQGILDEQFF.

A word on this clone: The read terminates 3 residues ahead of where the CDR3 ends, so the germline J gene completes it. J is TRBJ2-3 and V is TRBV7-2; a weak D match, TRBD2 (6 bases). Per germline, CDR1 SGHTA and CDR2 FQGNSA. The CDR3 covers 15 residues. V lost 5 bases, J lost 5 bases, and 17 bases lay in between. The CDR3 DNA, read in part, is TGTGCCAGCAGCCAGAGCGGGCCGAGAGGAGATACG. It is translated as CASSQSGPRGDT. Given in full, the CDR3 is CASSQSGPRGDTQYF.

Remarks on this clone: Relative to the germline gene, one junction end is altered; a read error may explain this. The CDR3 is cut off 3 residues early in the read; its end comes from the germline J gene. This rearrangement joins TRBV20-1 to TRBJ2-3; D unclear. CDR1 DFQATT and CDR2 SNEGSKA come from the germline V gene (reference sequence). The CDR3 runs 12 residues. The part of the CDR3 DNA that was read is TGCAGTGCTAGGCTTGTCGCAGAGACG. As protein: CSARLVAET. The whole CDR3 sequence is CSARLVAETQYF.

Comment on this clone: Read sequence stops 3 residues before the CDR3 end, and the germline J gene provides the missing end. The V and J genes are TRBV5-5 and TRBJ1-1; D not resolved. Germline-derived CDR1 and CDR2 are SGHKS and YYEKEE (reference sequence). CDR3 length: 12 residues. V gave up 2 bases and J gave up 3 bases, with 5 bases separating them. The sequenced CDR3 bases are TGTGCCAGCAGCTTAATCGACACTGAA. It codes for CASSLIDTE. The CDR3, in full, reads CASSLIDTEAFF. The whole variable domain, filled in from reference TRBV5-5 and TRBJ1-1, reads DAGVTQSPTHLIKTRGQQVTLRCSPISGHKSVSWYQQVLGQGPQFIFQYYEKEERGRGNFPDRFSARQFPNYSSELNVNALLLGDSALYLCASSLIDTEAFFGQGTRLTVV.